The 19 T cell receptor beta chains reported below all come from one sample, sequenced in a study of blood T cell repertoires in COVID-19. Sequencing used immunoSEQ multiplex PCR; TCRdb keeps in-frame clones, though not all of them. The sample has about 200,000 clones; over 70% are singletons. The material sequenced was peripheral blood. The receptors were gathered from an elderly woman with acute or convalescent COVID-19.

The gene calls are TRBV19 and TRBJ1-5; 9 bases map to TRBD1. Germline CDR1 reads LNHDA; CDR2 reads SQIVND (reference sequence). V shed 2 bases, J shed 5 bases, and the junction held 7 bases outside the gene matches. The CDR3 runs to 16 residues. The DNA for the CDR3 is TGTGCCAGTAGTATAAACCCGACAGGGGGTTATCAGCCCCAGCATTTT. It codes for CASSINPTGGYQPQHF.

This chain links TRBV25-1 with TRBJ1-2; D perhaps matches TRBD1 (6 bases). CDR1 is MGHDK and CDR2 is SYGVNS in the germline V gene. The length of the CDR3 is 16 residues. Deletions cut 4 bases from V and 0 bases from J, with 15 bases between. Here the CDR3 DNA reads TGTGCCAGCAGTGGACATGGGGGCGGCCCTAACTATGGCTACACCTTC. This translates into CASSGHGGGPNYGYTF.

The CDR3 nucleotides read TGTGCCAGTAGTATCTACGGGGGATTTGGGGCCAACGTCCTGACTTTC. It specifies CASSIYGGFGANVLTF. The chain recombines TRBV19 with TRBJ2-6; D may be TRBD2 (6 bases). V gave up 3 bases and J gave up 3 bases, with 12 bases separating them. CDR1 is LNHDA, CDR2 SQIVND, per germline (reference sequence). The CDR3 consists of 16 residues.

The CDR3 nucleotides read TGTGCCAGCGGATTGGGGGGGACCTCCTACGAGCAGTACTTC. It yields the protein CASGLGGTSYEQYF. The V call is TRBV6-5, the J call TRBJ2-7, with TRBD2 matching 7 bases. Germline V gene sequence: CDR1 MNHEY, CDR2 SVGAGI. The CDR3 is 14 amino acids. V was clipped by 8 bases and J by 0 bases; unmatched bases: 7.

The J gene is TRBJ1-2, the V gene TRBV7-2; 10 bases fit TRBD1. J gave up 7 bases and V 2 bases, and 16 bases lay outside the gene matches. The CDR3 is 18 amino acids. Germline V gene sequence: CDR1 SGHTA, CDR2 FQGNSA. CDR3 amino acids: CASSLSEKRDGTGVGYTF. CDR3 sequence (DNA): TGTGCCAGCAGCTTATCGGAGAAGCGGGATGGGACAGGGGTTGGCTACACCTTC.

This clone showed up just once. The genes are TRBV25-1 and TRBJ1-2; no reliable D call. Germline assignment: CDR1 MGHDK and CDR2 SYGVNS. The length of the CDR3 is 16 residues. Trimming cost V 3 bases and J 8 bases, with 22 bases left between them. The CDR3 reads CASSDPSVGFSGGYTF. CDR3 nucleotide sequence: TGTGCCAGCAGTGACCCCAGCGTAGGCTTCAGCGGAGGCTACACCTTC.

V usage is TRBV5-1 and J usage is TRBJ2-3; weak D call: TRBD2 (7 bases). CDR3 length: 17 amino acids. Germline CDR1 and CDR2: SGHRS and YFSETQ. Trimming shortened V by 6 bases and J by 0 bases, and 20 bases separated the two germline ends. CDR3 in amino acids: CASILSGGGLSTDTQYF. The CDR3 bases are TGCGCCAGCATCCTTAGTGGCGGGGGCCTTAGCACAGATACGCAGTATTTT.

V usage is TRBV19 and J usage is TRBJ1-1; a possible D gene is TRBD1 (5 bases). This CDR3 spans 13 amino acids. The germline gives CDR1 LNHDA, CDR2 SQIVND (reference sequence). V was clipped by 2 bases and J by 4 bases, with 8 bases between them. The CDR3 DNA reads TGTGCCAGTAGTATACCAGGGCTCACTGAAGCTTTCTTT. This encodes CASSIPGLTEAFF. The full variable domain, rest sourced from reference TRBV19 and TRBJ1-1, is DGGITQSPKYLFRKEGQNVTLSCEQNLNHDAMYWYRQDPGQGLRLIYYSQIVNDFQKGDIAEGYSVSREKKESFPLTVTSAQKNPTAFYLCASSIPGLTEAFFGQGTRLTVV.

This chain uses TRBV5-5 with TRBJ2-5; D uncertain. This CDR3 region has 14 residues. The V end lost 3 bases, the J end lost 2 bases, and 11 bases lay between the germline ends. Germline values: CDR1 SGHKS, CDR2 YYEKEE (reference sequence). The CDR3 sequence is CASSSYREQETQYF. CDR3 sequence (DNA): TGTGCCAGCAGCTCCTACAGAGAACAAGAGACCCAGTACTTC.

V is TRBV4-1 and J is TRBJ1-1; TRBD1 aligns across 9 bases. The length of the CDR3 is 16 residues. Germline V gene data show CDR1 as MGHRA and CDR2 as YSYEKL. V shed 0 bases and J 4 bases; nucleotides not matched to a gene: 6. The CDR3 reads CASSQDPDRGITEAFF. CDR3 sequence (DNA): TGCGCCAGCAGCCAAGACCCGGACAGGGGCATCACTGAAGCTTTCTTT.

This CDR3 reads CASSPEGNYGYTF. For the CDR3, the DNA is TGTGCCAGCTCACCAGAGGGAAACTATGGCTACACCTTC. This chain connects TRBV18 to TRBJ1-2; no clear D gene. The length of the CDR3 is 13 residues. Germline V gene data show CDR1 as KGHSH and CDR2 as LQKENI. The germline V and J ends were trimmed by 2 bases and 2 bases, with 6 bases remaining between them.

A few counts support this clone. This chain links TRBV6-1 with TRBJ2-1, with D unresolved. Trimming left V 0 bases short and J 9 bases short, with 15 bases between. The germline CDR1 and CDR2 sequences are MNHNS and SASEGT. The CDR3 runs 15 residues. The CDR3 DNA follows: TGTGCCAGCAGTGAAGCTCTTCCCCTTACGGGTGAGCAGTTCTTC. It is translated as CASSEALPLTGEQFF.

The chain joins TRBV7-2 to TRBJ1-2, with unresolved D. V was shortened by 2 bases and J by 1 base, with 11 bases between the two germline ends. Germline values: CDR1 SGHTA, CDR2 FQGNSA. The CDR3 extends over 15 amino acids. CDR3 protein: CASSLTQAINYGYTF. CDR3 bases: TGTGCCAGCAGCTTAACCCAGGCAATTAACTATGGCTACACCTTC.

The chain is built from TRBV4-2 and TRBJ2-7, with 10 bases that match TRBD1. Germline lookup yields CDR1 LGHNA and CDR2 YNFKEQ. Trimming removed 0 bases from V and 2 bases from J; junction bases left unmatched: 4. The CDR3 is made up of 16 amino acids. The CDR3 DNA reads TGTGCCAGCAGCCAAGAACATGGGACAGGGGCCTACGAGCAGTACTTC. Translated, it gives CASSQEHGTGAYEQYF.

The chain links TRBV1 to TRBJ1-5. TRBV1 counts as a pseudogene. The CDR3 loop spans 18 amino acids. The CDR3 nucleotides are TGCACCAGCAGCCAAGGGGAGGACTCCTATGGGAGCAATCAGCCCCAGCATTTT. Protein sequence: CTSSQGEDSYGSNQPQHF.

The CDR3, as DNA: TGTGCCAGCAGCATAGGGGGAGGTATCTATGGCTACACCTTC. It encodes CASSIGGGIYGYTF. V gene TRBV7-2 combines with J gene TRBJ1-2, with D perhaps TRBD1 (6 bases). The CDR3 sequence is 14 residues long. Trimming pared 5 bases from V and 4 bases from J, leaving 14 bases between. Germline CDR1 reads SGHTA; CDR2 reads FQGNSA.

The CDR3 DNA reads TGTGCCAGCAGTCTAGTGATCAGACCGTCGCAGCAGTACTTC. Translation gives CASSLVIRPSQQYF. The chain employs TRBV11-2 and TRBJ2-7; D is uncertain. Trimming removed 6 bases at V and 8 bases at J, with 20 bases between. CDR1 is SGHAT and CDR2 is FQNNGV in the germline V gene. This CDR3 has 14 amino acids.

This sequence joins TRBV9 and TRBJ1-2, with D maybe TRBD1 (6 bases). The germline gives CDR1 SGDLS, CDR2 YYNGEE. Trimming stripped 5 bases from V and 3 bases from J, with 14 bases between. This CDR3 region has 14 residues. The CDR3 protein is CASRASGTYYGYTF. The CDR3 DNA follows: TGTGCCAGCAGAGCCTCCGGGACATACTATGGCTACACCTTC.

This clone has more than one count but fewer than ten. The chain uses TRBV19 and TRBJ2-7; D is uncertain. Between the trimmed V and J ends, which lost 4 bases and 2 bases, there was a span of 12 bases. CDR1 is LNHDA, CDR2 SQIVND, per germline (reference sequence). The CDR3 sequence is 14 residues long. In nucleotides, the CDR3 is TGTGCCAGTAGTACCCCGGCTAGAGCCTACGAGCAGTACTTC. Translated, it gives CASSTPARAYEQYF.